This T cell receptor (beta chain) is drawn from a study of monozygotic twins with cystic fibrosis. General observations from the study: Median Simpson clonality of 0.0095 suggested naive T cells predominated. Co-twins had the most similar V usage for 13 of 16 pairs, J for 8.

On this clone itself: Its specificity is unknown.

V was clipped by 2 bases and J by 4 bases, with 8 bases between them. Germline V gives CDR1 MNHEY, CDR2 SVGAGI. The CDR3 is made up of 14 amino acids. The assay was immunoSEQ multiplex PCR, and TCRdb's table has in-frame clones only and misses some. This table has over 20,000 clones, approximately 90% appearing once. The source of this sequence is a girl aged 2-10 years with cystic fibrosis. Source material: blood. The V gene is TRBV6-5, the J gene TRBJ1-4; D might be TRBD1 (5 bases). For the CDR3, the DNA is TGTGCCAGCAGTTACGGGGGTCTTAATGAAAAACTGTTTTTT. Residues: CASSYGGLNEKLFF.